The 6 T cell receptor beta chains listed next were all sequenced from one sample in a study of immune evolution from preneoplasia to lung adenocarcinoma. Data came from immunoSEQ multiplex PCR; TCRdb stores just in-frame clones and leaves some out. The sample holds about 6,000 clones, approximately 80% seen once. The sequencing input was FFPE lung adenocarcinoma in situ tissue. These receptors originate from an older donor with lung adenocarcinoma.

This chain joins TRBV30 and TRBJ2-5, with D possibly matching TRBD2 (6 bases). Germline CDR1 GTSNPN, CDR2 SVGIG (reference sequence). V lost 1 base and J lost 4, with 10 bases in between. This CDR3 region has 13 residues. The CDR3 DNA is TGTGCCTGGAGTGCCGCGGAGGGAGAGACCCAGTACTTC. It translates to CAWSAAEGETQYF.

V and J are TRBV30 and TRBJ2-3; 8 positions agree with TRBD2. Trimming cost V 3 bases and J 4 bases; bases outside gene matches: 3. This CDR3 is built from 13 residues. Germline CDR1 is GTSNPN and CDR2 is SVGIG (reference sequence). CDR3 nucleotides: TGTGCCTGGAGCGCGGGGGGACCAGATACGCAGTATTTT. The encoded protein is CAWSAGGPDTQYF.

The CDR3 DNA reads TGTGCCAGCGGCCTCGGGGGACCCTACAATGAGCAGTTCTTC. Translated, it gives CASGLGGPYNEQFF. The chain couples TRBV28 to TRBJ2-1; tentatively, D is TRBD2 (6 bases). Germline V gives CDR1 MDHEN, CDR2 SYDVKM. The V gene lost 8 bases and the J gene lost 2 bases, with 13 bases spanning the gap. The CDR3 has 14 amino acids.

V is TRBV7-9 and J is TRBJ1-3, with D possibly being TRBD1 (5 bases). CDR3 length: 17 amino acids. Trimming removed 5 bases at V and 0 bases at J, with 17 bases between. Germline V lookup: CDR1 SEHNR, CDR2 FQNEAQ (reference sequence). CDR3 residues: CASSTLLGEPSGNTIYF. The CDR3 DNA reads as TGTGCCAGCAGCACACTCTTGGGGGAACCCTCTGGAAACACCATATATTTT.

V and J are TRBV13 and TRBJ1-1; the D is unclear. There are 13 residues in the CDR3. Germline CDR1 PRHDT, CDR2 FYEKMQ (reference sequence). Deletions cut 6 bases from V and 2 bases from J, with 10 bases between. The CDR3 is CASRSTANTEAFF. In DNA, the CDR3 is TGTGCCAGCAGATCGACCGCAAACACTGAAGCTTTCTTT. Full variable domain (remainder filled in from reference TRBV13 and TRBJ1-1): AAGVIQSPRHLIKEKRETATLKCYPIPRHDTVYWYQQGPGQDPQFLISFYEKMQSDKGSIPDRFSAQQFSDYHSELNMSSLELGDSALYFCASRSTANTEAFFGQGTRLTVV.

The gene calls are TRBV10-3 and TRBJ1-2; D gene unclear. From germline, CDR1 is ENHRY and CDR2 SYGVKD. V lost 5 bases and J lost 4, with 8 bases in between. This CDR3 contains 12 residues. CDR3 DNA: TGTGCCATCAGTAGATACCCCTATGGCTACACCTTC. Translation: CAISRYPYGYTF.